The rows below give T cell receptor beta chains drawn from one sample of a study of blood T cell repertoires in COVID-19. TCRdb keeps only in-frame clones here, not all; method: immunoSEQ multiplex PCR. The sample holds 300,000 to 450,000 clones, more than 75% seen once. The sequencing input was peripheral blood. Receptors were obtained from a human donor with acute or convalescent COVID-19. The donor label of this sample is uncertain. CDR3s include the opening cysteine and the closing phenylalanine or tryptophan. A D gene is named only where the DNA matches it firmly. Clone size is not always given. Where it is, it says once, few, many or a class for expanded clones.

>once|.|TRBJ2-2|14|TRBV7-9
CASKGSTNTGELFF
TGTGCCAGCAAGGGGTCAACGAACACCGGGGAGCTGTTTTTT
>.|.|TRBJ1-6|17|TRBV7-2
CASSLGRWQGMNSPLHF
TGTGCCAGCAGCCTCGGTCGTTGGCAGGGAATGAATTCACCCCTCCACTTT
>.|TRBD1|TRBJ1-5|15|TRBV7-8
CASSQGDRGGQPQHF
TGTGCCAGCAGCCAGGGGGACAGAGGGGGTCAGCCCCAGCATTTT
>.|.|TRBJ2-7|16|TRBV18
CASSPSDRRDHYEQYF
TGTGCCAGCTCCCCGAGCGACAGGCGAGATCATTACGAGCAGTACTTC
>.|.|TRBJ2-1|14|TRBV12-5
CASGLLGGVAEQFF
TGTGCTAGTGGTTTACTGGGTGGGGTAGCGGAGCAGTTCTTC
>.|TRBD2|TRBJ2-3|14|TRBV5-1
CASSLWREPDTQYF
TGCGCCAGCAGCTTGTGGCGGGAGCCAGATACGCAGTATTTT
>once|.|TRBJ1-5|15|TRBV19
CASSTHSNSNQPQHF
TGTGCCAGTAGTACCCACTCCAATAGCAATCAGCCCCAGCATTTT
>.|TRBD2|TRBJ2-1|15|TRBV7-7
CASSLLAGSHNEQFF
TGTGCCAGCAGCCTACTAGCGGGGTCCCACAATGAGCAGTTCTTC
>.|.|TRBJ1-2|14|TRBV30
CAWSLAGPSYGYTF
TGTGCCTGGAGTCTTGCAGGGCCCTCCTATGGCTACACCTTC
>.|.|TRBJ2-3|14|TRBV19
CASSPRGGTDTQYF
TGTGCCAGTAGTCCACGGGGAGGCACAGATACGCAGTATTTT
>few|.|TRBJ2-5|14|TRBV18
CASSPSTVQETQYF
TGTGCCAGCTCCCCCTCGACAGTCCAAGAGACCCAGTACTTC
>.|.|TRBJ1-1|12|TRBV7-9
CASSSGLRKAFF
TGTGCCAGCAGCTCGGGACTTCGAAAGGCTTTCTTT
>.|TRBD1|TRBJ1-6|15|TRBV7-2
CASSLGPGQGSPLHF
TGTGCCAGCAGCTTAGGGCCGGGACAGGGCTCACCCCTCCACTTT
>.|TRBD1|TRBJ1-1|13|TRBV19
CASSTRQGTEAFF
TGTGCCAGTAGTACCAGACAGGGGACTGAAGCTTTCTTT
>.|TRBD1|TRBJ2-2|17|TRBV14
CASQDMVTGRNTGELFF
TGTGCCAGCCAGGATATGGTGACAGGGAGAAACACCGGGGAGCTGTTTTTT
>few|.|TRBJ1-6|15|TRBV7-9
CASSSVTESDSPLHF
TGTGCCAGCAGCTCAGTGACAGAATCGGATTCACCCCTCCACTTT
>.|.|TRBJ2-2|14|TRBV30
CACRGGGSTGELFF
TGTGCCTGCCGAGGTGGGGGGTCGACCGGGGAGCTGTTTTTT
>.|.|TRBJ1-1|15|TRBV6-5
CASSRGSLVNTEAFF
TGTGCCAGCAGTCGGGGGAGCTTGGTGAACACTGAAGCTTTCTTT
>.|.|TRBJ1-1|14|TRBV6-5
CASSPYSGGTEAFF
TGTGCCAGCAGTCCGTATTCGGGAGGCACTGAAGCTTTCTTT
>.|.|TRBJ2-3|15|TRBV11-2
CASVDYQHGTDTQYF
TGTGCCAGCGTGGACTACCAGCACGGCACAGATACGCAGTATTTT
>.|.|TRBJ2-3|15|TRBV11-2
CASSLDGASADTQYF
TGTGCCAGCAGCTTAGATGGGGCGTCGGCAGATACGCAGTATTTT
>.|TRBD1|TRBJ1-6|15|TRBV6-6
CASSHFGTEFSPLHF
TGTGCCAGCAGTCACTTCGGGACAGAATTTTCACCCCTCCACTTT
>.|TRBD1|TRBJ1-1|15|TRBV7-2
CASRQTGVLNTEAFF
TGTGCCAGCAGACAAACAGGGGTCTTGAACACTGAAGCTTTCTTT
>once|.|TRBJ1-3|17|TRBV7-2
CASSPRGGGFSGNTIYF
TGTGCCAGCAGCCCGCGAGGGGGGGGTTTCTCTGGAAACACCATATATTTT
>.|.|TRBJ2-6|19|TRBV6-1
CASSEVKGLRNSGANVLTF
TGTGCCAGCAGTGAAGTCAAGGGGCTGCGCAACTCTGGGGCCAACGTCCTGACTTTC
>.|.|TRBJ1-1|15|TRBV6-6
CASSYRQASNTEAFF
TGTGCCAGCAGTTACCGGCAGGCATCGAACACTGAAGCTTTCTTT
>.|.|TRBJ2-1|14|TRBV5-4
CASSLVRERDEQFF
TGTGCCAGCAGCTTGGTGAGGGAGAGGGATGAGCAGTTCTTC
>.|.|TRBJ1-2|12|TRBV6-5
CASSYSGYGYTF
TGTGCCAGCAGTTACTCCGGGTATGGCTACACCTTC
>few|.|TRBJ1-5|15|TRBV4-1
CASSQEAVAANPQHF
TGCGCCAGCAGCCAAGAGGCTGTGGCAGCGAACCCCCAGCATTTT
>once|.|TRBJ1-6|13|TRBV30
CAWSVVGAGPLHF
TGTGCCTGGAGTGTAGTAGGTGCAGGGCCCCTCCACTTT
>.|.|TRBJ2-1|15|TRBV30
CAWNLALSSYNEQFF
TGTGCCTGGAATCTAGCGTTAAGCTCCTACAATGAGCAGTTCTTC
>.|TRBD1|TRBJ2-5|14|TRBV6-6
CASSYSRGLGTQYF
TGTGCCAGCAGTTACTCTAGGGGGCTGGGGACCCAGTACTTC
>.|.|TRBJ2-2|18|TRBV14
CASSQDRTGLYVTGELFF
TGTGCCAGCAGCCAAGATCGAACTGGGCTATACGTGACCGGGGAGCTGTTTTTT
>.|.|TRBJ1-1|14|TRBV27
CASSDHRDNTEAFF
TGTGCCAGCAGCGACCATCGGGATAACACTGAAGCTTTCTTT
>.|TRBD1|TRBJ2-1|16|TRBV6-5
CASSSDRGLSYNEQFF
TGTGCCAGCAGTTCCGACAGGGGTCTGTCCTACAATGAGCAGTTCTTC
>once|TRBD2|TRBJ2-3|15|TRBV6-5
CASNKVWQGGGTQYF
TGTGCCAGCAATAAGGTGTGGCAGGGCGGGGGTACGCAGTATTTT
>.|.|TRBJ1-1|18|TRBV10-3
CAISESSVRRGKNTEAFF
TGTGCCATCAGTGAGTCTTCTGTTAGGCGGGGGAAGAACACTGAAGCTTTCTTT
>.|TRBD1|TRBJ2-7|13|TRBV18
CASSPDRGIEQYF
TGTGCCAGCTCACCGGACAGGGGCATCGAGCAGTACTTC
>.|TRBD1|TRBJ1-1|13|TRBV14
CASTGTGNTEAFF
TGTGCCAGCACCGGGACAGGGAACACTGAAGCTTTCTTT
>.|TRBD1|TRBJ1-1|15|TRBV3-1/TRBV3-2
CASSRQGLLNTEAFF
TGTGCCAGCAGCCGACAGGGACTGCTGAACACTGAAGCTTTCTTT
>.|TRBD2|TRBJ2-3|14|TRBV30
CASKRGASTDTQYF
TGTGCTTCAAAGCGGGGGGCCAGCACAGATACGCAGTATTTT
>.|TRBD1|TRBJ1-1|15|TRBV30
CAWTSLNRGNTEAFF
TGTGCCTGGACCAGCCTTAACAGGGGTAACACTGAAGCTTTCTTT
>.|.|TRBJ2-1|11|TRBV29-1
CSVEGANEQFF
TGCAGCGTTGAAGGGGCCAATGAGCAGTTCTTC
>.|.|TRBJ1-6|13|TRBV23-1
CASSRRSDSPLHF
TGCGCCAGCAGTCGCAGATCCGATTCACCCCTCCACTTT
>.|.|TRBJ2-1|15|TRBV7-2
CASSLSPVRDNEQFF
TGTGCCAGCAGCCTATCCCCAGTGAGGGACAATGAGCAGTTCTTC
>.|TRBD1|TRBJ2-2|15|TRBV27
CASSPRQGAAGELFF
TGTGCCAGCAGTCCCCGACAGGGGGCTGCCGGGGAGCTGTTTTTT
>.|TRBD2|TRBJ2-1|14|TRBV7-9
CASSLSGRGLEQFF
TGTGCCAGCAGCTTGAGCGGGAGGGGTCTTGAGCAGTTCTTC
>.|TRBD1|TRBJ2-7|16|TRBV7-9
CASSPPLWDRAWKQYF
TGTGCCAGCAGCCCTCCTCTTTGGGACAGGGCCTGGAAGCAGTACTTC
>.|.|TRBJ1-2|12|TRBV29-1
CSAAMDTYGYTF
TGCAGCGCCGCAATGGACACCTATGGCTACACCTTC
>.|.|TRBJ1-1|14|TRBV19
CASSEPGLYTEAFF
TGTGCCAGTAGTGAGCCGGGACTGTACACTGAAGCTTTCTTT
>few|TRBD2|TRBJ2-3|15|TRBV4-2
CASSQDPTSGSLVYF
TGTGCCAGCAGCCAAGACCCGACTAGCGGGAGCTTGGTGTATTTT
>few|TRBD1|TRBJ1-2|14|TRBV3-1/TRBV3-2
CASSQGVQGEGYTF
TGTGCCAGCAGCCAAGGTGTACAGGGGGAAGGCTACACCTTC
>.|.|TRBJ1-1|14|TRBV28
CASSLRGLGTEAFF
TGTGCCAGCAGTTTAAGGGGGTTGGGCACTGAAGCTTTCTTT
>.|.|TRBJ2-3|15|TRBV2
CASSPGHSSTDTQYF
TGTGCCAGCTCACCGGGACATTCTAGCACAGATACGCAGTATTTT
>once|.|TRBJ1-2|12|TRBV6-5
CASSLRAGGYTF
TGTGCCAGCAGTTTGAGGGCCGGCGGCTACACCTTC